Listed below are T cell receptor beta chains from one sample, sequenced in a study of control samples from healthy donors and cancer patients. Profiled with immunoSEQ multiplex PCR; TCRdb holds only in-frame clones, not every one. In the table there are more than 85,000 clones, under 95% of which are singletons. Sequencing used blood. These receptors were collected from a woman under 30 in good health. CDR3s include the opening cysteine and the closing phenylalanine or tryptophan. A D gene is named only where the DNA matches it firmly. For some rows the clone size is stated as once, few or many, or as a class when expanded; others skip it.

clone_size	j_call	v_call	d_call	cdr3_aa
NA	TRBJ2-3	TRBV11-3	TRBD2	CASSFRGGLTDTQYF
NA	TRBJ1-3	TRBV4-3	NA	CASSQVRSSGNTIYF
NA	TRBJ2-3	TRBV29-1	NA	CSVVYGPLWGTDTQYF
NA	TRBJ2-1	TRBV7-9	NA	CASNLRPKTGLVPPEQFF
NA	TRBJ2-7	TRBV28	NA	CASTRNSYEQYF
NA	TRBJ2-2	TRBV6-5	NA	CASKLQGQTAGELFF
NA	TRBJ2-1	TRBV5-1	TRBD2	CASSETGTRTNEQFF
NA	TRBJ1-2	TRBV5-1	NA	CASSLRVESYGYTF
NA	TRBJ1-5	TRBV15	NA	CATSHLKGRDQPQHF
once	TRBJ2-7	TRBV14	TRBD1	CASSQVGGSDEQYF
NA	TRBJ2-1	TRBV2	TRBD1	CASVPIRQGLNEQFF
NA	TRBJ1-6	TRBV5-6	NA	CASSLDEDSPLHF
NA	TRBJ1-2	TRBV25-1	NA	CASSESGIPNYGYTF
NA	TRBJ1-3	TRBV23-1	NA	CASSSGWGDTIYF
NA	TRBJ2-5	TRBV19	NA	CASSRRKETQYF
NA	TRBJ2-5	TRBV24-1	TRBD2	CATSDLGLAEGGETQYF
NA	TRBJ1-1	TRBV29-1	NA	CSVARQLNTEAFF
NA	TRBJ1-3	TRBV28	NA	CASSLAGSGNTIYF
NA	TRBJ2-5	TRBV27	NA	CARGRTQYF
NA	TRBJ1-5	TRBV6-5	TRBD1	CASSWTGGIQPQHF
NA	TRBJ1-4	TRBV10-2	NA	CAASMGGFVDEKLFF
NA	TRBJ2-5	TRBV3-1/TRBV3-2	NA	CASSRWDQRGTQYF
NA	TRBJ2-2	TRBV5-1	NA	CASRRTVRGNTGELFF
NA	TRBJ2-7	TRBV5-6	NA	CASSLVGVEAEQYF
NA	TRBJ1-5	TRBV2	TRBD1	CASSDGQGVTQPQHF
NA	TRBJ2-3	TRBV6-4	TRBD2	CASSVASGKTDTQYF
NA	TRBJ2-2	TRBV7-3	NA	CASSFQGGTGELFF
NA	TRBJ2-5	TRBV5-8	NA	CASSRPGEQVEAQYF
NA	TRBJ1-2	TRBV5-1	NA	CASSLDILLYGYTF
NA	TRBJ1-4	TRBV2	NA	CASSAGEKLFF
NA	TRBJ1-4	TRBV7-9	NA	CASSLSATNEKLFF
few	TRBJ2-7	TRBV7-8	TRBD1	CASSLAGTGGEQYF
NA	TRBJ2-7	TRBV15	NA	CATSRVRGLGEEEQYF
NA	TRBJ1-1	TRBV18	TRBD1	CASSNPGTGGEAFF
NA	TRBJ2-3	TRBV30	NA	CAWTGGTDTQYF
NA	TRBJ2-5	TRBV20-1	TRBD2	CSASLSGIQETQYF
NA	TRBJ1-1	TRBV7-3	NA	CASSLIRGPNTEAFF
medium-sized	TRBJ1-1	TRBV19	NA	CASSISRASGAFF
NA	TRBJ2-2	TRBV7-8	NA	CASILGATGELFF
NA	TRBJ2-7	TRBV11-3	TRBD2	CASSLGGGLSYEQYF
NA	TRBJ1-5	TRBV4-1	TRBD1	CASSSSGTGEGQPQHF
NA	TRBJ1-1	TRBV10-3	NA	CAISWEPLNTEAFF
NA	TRBJ2-1	TRBV7-3	TRBD2	CASSSETSGSNEQFF
NA	TRBJ2-1	TRBV27	TRBD2	CASSSSGTSFNEQFF
once	TRBJ1-1	TRBV11-2	NA	CASSLVRGDKAFF
NA	TRBJ2-2	TRBV6-5	TRBD1	CASSLGTGDTGELFF